The clone carrying this T cell receptor beta chain appeared many times. The antigen is undetermined. TCR beta CDR3 region amplification was performed from RNA transcripts. Carried out on the TCR CDR3, a first-round RT-PCR used the HTBI primer set. TCRdb independently ran MiXCR on the multiplex PCR reads; one entry per CDR3 protein. The profile shows 450,000 to 650,000 distinct CDR3 sequences, 13% to 15% of them singletons. Germline-derived CDR1 and CDR2 are MDHEN and SYDVKM. V trimming: 10 bases; J trimming: 5 bases; junction bases outside the gene matches: 19. The CDR3 is made up of 17 amino acids. Criteria for exclusion of patients were uncontrolled infection, other autoimmune disease, pregnancy or lactation. Diagnoses used clinical symptoms, serum thyroxine and TRAb, thyroid ultrasound and orbital computed tomography. The data are from a study of T cells in Graves' hyperthyroidism and ophthalmopathy. Findings and limits, study-wide: Ophthalmopathy got predicted by the model a median about six months before its onset.

The gene calls are TRBV28 and TRBJ2-3, with 9 bases identical to TRBD1. What was sequenced was blood. This TCR was sampled from a woman in her late teens or twenties with Graves' ophthalmopathy. The CDR3 loop is CAIQPPRGDREIDTQYF. The CDR3 DNA follows: TGTGCCATCCAACCACCCCGGGGGGACAGGGAGATAGATACGCAGTATTTT.